A single sample is the source of the 10 T cell receptor beta chains below, sequenced in a study of human T cells and chemical hapten exposure (dated by TCRdb to the early 2020s). Libraries came from RACE. These reads were obtained on a NextSeq 500. In TCRdb, the public reads were trimmed at Q25 with fastp and aligned with MiXCR, with productive beta chains retained. Every distinct CDR3 protein forms one entry, paired with its most common genes and DNA. The sample profile shows about 190,000 distinct CDR3 sequences; around a quarter of them were found once. 2% to 3% of the sample rests with the top ten. This sample's time point label indicates: patch test 3, about 24 weeks after DPC sensitization. The treatment or condition label for this specimen denotes: therapeutic diphenylcyclopropenone sensitization with weekly scalp DPC. Source: whole blood, taken in connection with sensitization to the hapten diphenylcyclopropenone (DPC). The receptors stem from a woman aged 35 to 49 with alopecia areata. Some clones in this sample may be carry-over from other donors' samples.

This clonotype has only a few counts. This chain links TRBV6-5 with TRBJ2-7, with TRBD1 identical over 10 bases. The ends lost 1 base at V and 6 bases at J; junction bases unmatched: 6. Germline V gene lookup returns CDR1 MNHEY and CDR2 SVGAGI. This CDR3 spans 15 amino acids. The CDR3 DNA reads as TGTGCCAGCAGTTACTTCGGGACAGGGGAGAGCGAGCAGTACTTC. Translation gives CASSYFGTGESEQYF.

The chain links TRBV28 to TRBJ1-2; D is unresolved. In germline, CDR1 is MDHEN, CDR2 SYDVKM. The CDR3 is made up of 14 amino acids. Trimming removed 2 bases from V and 3 bases from J, with 10 bases in between. DNA for the CDR3: TGTGCCAGCAGTTTACGGTCATCCTACTATGGCTACACCTTC. Translating it yields CASSLRSSYYGYTF.

The gene calls are TRBV20-1 and TRBJ2-5; the D is unclear. The V gene lost 3 bases and the J gene lost 5 bases, with 13 bases spanning the gap. CDR1 is DFQATT, CDR2 SNEGSKA, per germline (reference sequence). The CDR3 totals 13 residues. Written as DNA, the CDR3 is TGCAGTGCTAGCACTCAGCCGAAGGAGACCCAGTACTTC. Residues: CSASTQPKETQYF.

This clonotype was seen ten or more times. The J gene is TRBJ2-7, the V gene TRBV7-2; no clear D. This CDR3 is built from 14 residues. From germline, CDR1 is SGHTA and CDR2 FQGNSA. Trimming took 0 bases from V and 0 from J, leaving 6 bases between them. CDR3 sequence (DNA): TGTGCCAGCAGCTTAGCCGGAATCTCCTACGAGCAGTACTTC. The encoded protein is CASSLAGISYEQYF.

There are many counts of this clonotype. The chain recombines TRBV29-1 with TRBJ2-1; D is possibly TRBD2 (5 bases). The CDR3 runs to 14 residues. Germline CDR1 SQVTM, CDR2 ANQGSEA. The V end was cut by 7 bases, the J end by 2 bases, with 15 bases between. Here the CDR3 reads CSAGGAPPYNEQFF. The CDR3 DNA reads as TGCAGCGCTGGAGGAGCCCCTCCCTACAATGAGCAGTTCTTC.

This clonotype turned up a few times. The rearrangement joins TRBV6-5 to TRBJ2-7; unclear D gene. This CDR3 is built from 14 residues. Germline V gives CDR1 MNHEY, CDR2 SVGAGI. Trimming pared 0 bases from V and 3 bases from J, leaving 9 bases between. For the CDR3, the DNA is TGTGCCAGCAGTTACTCGATCGGAGACTACGAGCAGTACTTC. Its protein product is CASSYSIGDYEQYF.

There are a few counts of this clonotype. This chain joins TRBV28 and TRBJ2-3; 9 bases agree with TRBD2. Germline V CDR1 and CDR2: MDHEN, SYDVKM. This CDR3 is built from 16 residues. After removal of 2 bases from V and 4 bases from J, the junction contained 7 bases not matched to a gene. CDR3 DNA: TGTGCCAGCAGTTTAGGGGTGACTAGCGGTGCAGATACGCAGTATTTT. Protein: CASSLGVTSGADTQYF.

This chain connects TRBV20-1 to TRBJ2-7, with D unclear. The CDR3 sequence is 13 residues long. V lost 2 bases and J 3 bases, leaving 11 bases between the germline ends. The germline gives CDR1 DFQATT, CDR2 SNEGSKA (reference sequence). The CDR3 coding sequence is TGCAGTGCTAGAATGACTCACGACTACGAGCAGTACTTC. Encoded protein: CSARMTHDYEQYF.

The chain combines TRBV29-1 with TRBJ2-5; D is undetermined. With 3 bases removed from V and 7 bases from J, the gap between germline ends came to 15 bases. This CDR3 has 13 amino acids. The V gene's germline CDR1 is SQVTM and CDR2 ANQGSEA. CDR3 DNA: TGCAGCGTTGACCATCCAGAGTCAGTGACCCAGTACTTC. Amino acids: CSVDHPESVTQYF.

The J gene is TRBJ1-1, the V gene TRBV4-2, with D unresolved. Germline loops: CDR1 LGHNA, CDR2 YNFKEQ. The CDR3 contains 13 residues. Trimming removed 0 bases at V and 3 bases at J, with 5 bases between. The CDR3, as DNA: TGTGCCAGCAGCCAAGATTTCGACACTGAAGCTTTCTTT. Its protein product is CASSQDFDTEAFF.